The present T cell receptor beta chain was sequenced within a study of blood T cell repertoires in COVID-19. The wider study: Sample material is recorded as cDNA or gDNA derived from T cells, B-cell-depleted T cells, or PBMCs.

The CDR3 is 15 amino acids. V lost 4 bases and J 5 bases, leaving 18 bases between the germline ends. The germline CDR1 and CDR2 sequences are SGHVS and FNYEAQ. Clones were read by immunoSEQ multiplex PCR, and TCRdb kept only the in-frame ones, dropping some. This table has tens of thousands of clones, approximately 86% appearing once. Sequencing was done on a sample of peripheral blood. This chain joins TRBV7-6 and TRBJ2-7, with D possibly being TRBD2 (7 bases). The clonotype originates from a man between 50 and 59 years old with acute or convalescent COVID-19. The chain's CDR3 is CASSSLAAGVHEQYF. CDR3 sequence (DNA): TGTGCCAGCAGCTCCCTAGCGGCAGGGGTCCACGAGCAGTACTTC.